The 2 T cell receptor beta chains in this list originate from one sample, sequenced in a study of T cells in Graves' hyperthyroidism and ophthalmopathy. What was amplified from RNA transcripts were TCR beta CDR3 regions. A set of HTBI primers served as the primers for a first-round RT-PCR of the TCR CDR3. TCRdb re-derived calls from the multiplex PCR reads in MiXCR, one entry per CDR3 protein. The table shows fewer than 400,000 distinct CDR3 sequences, with 15% to 19% occurring only once. Specimen: blood. These receptor sequences come from a woman aged 18 to 35 with Graves' hyperthyroidism that later progressed to Graves' ophthalmopathy.

The J gene is TRBJ2-3, the V gene TRBV9; 8 nucleotides line up with TRBD2. The J segment lost 0 bases and the V segment lost 6 bases, leaving 6 bases of the junction unmatched. The CDR3 spans 15 residues. Germline V gene lookup returns CDR1 SGDLS and CDR2 YYNGEE. The CDR3 sequence: CASNEGGGSTDTQYF. The CDR3 bases are TGTGCCAGCAACGAGGGCGGGGGGAGCACAGATACGCAGTATTTT.

This clonotype was seen a handful of times. The chain employs TRBV5-6 and TRBJ2-5, with a possible D match to TRBD2 (6 bases). Trimming pared 0 bases from V and 2 bases from J, leaving 23 bases between. The CDR3 length is 19 residues. Germline V gene lookup returns CDR1 SGHDT and CDR2 YYEEEE. The chain's CDR3 is CASSLAGRGYLGRQETQYF. The CDR3 region has the DNA TGTGCCAGCAGCTTGGCGGGGCGCGGATACCTCGGGAGACAAGAGACCCAGTACTTC.